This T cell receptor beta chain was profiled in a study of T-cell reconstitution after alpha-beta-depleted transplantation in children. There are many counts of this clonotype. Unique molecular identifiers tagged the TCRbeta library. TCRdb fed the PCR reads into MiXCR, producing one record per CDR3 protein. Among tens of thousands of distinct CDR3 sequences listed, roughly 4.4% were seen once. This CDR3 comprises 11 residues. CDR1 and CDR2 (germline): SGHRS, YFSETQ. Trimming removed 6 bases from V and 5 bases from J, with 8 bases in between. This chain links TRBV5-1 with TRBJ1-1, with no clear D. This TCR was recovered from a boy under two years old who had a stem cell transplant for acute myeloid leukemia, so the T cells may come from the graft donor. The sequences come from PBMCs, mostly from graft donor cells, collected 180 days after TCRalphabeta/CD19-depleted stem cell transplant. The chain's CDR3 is CASNSGTEAFF. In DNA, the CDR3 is TGCGCCAGCAATAGCGGAACTGAAGCTTTCTTT.